Listed here are 19 T cell receptor beta chains from one sample, sequenced in a study of T cell clonality in common variable immunodeficiency. Overall study results and limits: In common variable immunodeficiency, TCR beta chains reportedly carried fewer deletions and N-nucleotide insertions.

Their antigens are not known. Assay used: immunoSEQ multiplex PCR; TCRdb lists only in-frame clones, some missing. The sample contains tens of thousands of clones, none of them singletons. Sequences were obtained from peripheral blood mononuclear cells. These receptors were taken from a human donor with common variable immunodeficiency.

In its sample, this clone was seen many times. Sequencing ends 3 residues short of the CDR3 end; the germline J gene provides the rest. This rearrangement joins TRBV27 to TRBJ1-1, with a weak D call TRBD1 (5 bases). CDR1 is MNHEY, CDR2 SMNVEV, per germline (reference sequence). The CDR3 has 14 residues. CDR3 bases read: TGTGCCAGCAGTCCTCTAGGTGCGGGGGGTATA. This translates into CASSPLGAGGI. The full CDR3 sequence reads CASSPLGAGGIAFF.

This clone was seen a handful of times. The observed sequence ends 3 residues before the CDR3 terminus, with the missing tail filled in from the germline J gene. The chain links TRBV7-2 to TRBJ2-7, with 7 positions matching TRBD1. The CDR3 covers 15 residues. Trimming took 5 bases from V and 2 from J; bases not matched to a gene: 9. Germline-derived CDR1 and CDR2 are SGHTA and FQGNSA. The CDR3 here is CASSRQGPTTYEQYF. The CDR3 DNA, read in part, is TGTGCCAGCAGCCGACAGGGTCCAACTACCTACGAG. Complete variable domain (other parts from reference TRBV7-2 and TRBJ2-7): GAGVSQSPSNKVTEKGKDVELRCDPISGHTALYWYRQSLGQGLEFLIYFQGNSAPDKSGLPSDRFSAERTGGSVSTLTIQRTQQEDSAVYLCASSRQGPTTYEQYFGPGTRLTVT.

This clone was counted at least ten times. The read gets to within 3 residues of the CDR3 end, and the germline J gene fills in the rest. The chain links TRBV28 to TRBJ2-5, with D possibly matching TRBD1 (6 bases). The CDR3 sequence is 15 residues long. V lost 6 bases, J lost 3 bases, and 17 bases lay in between. Germline V gives CDR1 MDHEN, CDR2 SYDVKM. The CDR3 here is CASSRAVRGKETQYF. The part of the CDR3 DNA that was read is TGTGCCAGCAGCCGGGCGGTCAGGGGAAAAGAGACC.

This clone was recorded at least ten times. The read falls 3 residues short of the CDR3 end, and the missing part is taken from the germline J gene. This chain connects TRBV3-1 (or the pseudogene TRBV3-2) to TRBJ2-7; the D is unclear. CDR3 size: 12 residues. V shed 1 base and J shed 4 bases, with 5 bases lying between them. The germline V gene encodes CDR1 LGHDT and CDR2 YNNKEL (reference sequence). The DNA read from the CDR3 is TGTGCCAGCAGCCAAGTCTTTTACGAG. Its protein is CASSQVFYE. The full CDR3 reads CASSQVFYEQYF.

This clone has more than one count but fewer than ten. The CDR3 extends 3 residues past the end of the read, so its final part is completed from the germline J gene. This chain links TRBV10-3 with TRBJ2-7; TRBD2 matches 12 bases. Germline loops: CDR1 ENHRY, CDR2 SYGVKD. The CDR3 extends over 18 amino acids. V was pared by 3 bases and J by 3 bases, with 12 bases of the junction left unmatched. The covered CDR3 bases are TGTGCCATCAGTGACCAGTGGGCGACTAGCGGGAGTTTCTACGAG. Translation gives CAISDQWATSGSFYE. The full CDR3 protein is CAISDQWATSGSFYEQYF.

This clone was found many times. From the germline J gene comes the end of the CDR3, since the read stops 3 residues before it. J is TRBJ2-1 and V is TRBV5-4; perhaps TRBD2 as D (5 bases). The V and J ends lost 0 bases and 6 bases respectively, with 7 bases between them. The CDR3 is 13 residues long. Germline V gene lookup returns CDR1 SGHNT and CDR2 YYREEE (reference sequence). Partial CDR3 DNA: TGTGCCAGCAGCTTGGAGGCGGGCAATGAG. Translation gives CASSLEAGNE. The full CDR3 sequence reads CASSLEAGNEQFF.

This clone was found many times. From the germline J gene comes the end of the CDR3, since the read stops 3 residues before it. The V call is TRBV7-6, the J call TRBJ2-7, with TRBD2 matching 7 bases. The CDR3 extends over 15 amino acids. V gave up 0 bases and J gave up 0 bases; unmatched junction bases: 2. Germline V gene data show CDR1 as SGHVS and CDR2 as FNYEAQ. The sequenced part of the CDR3 DNA is TGTGCCAGCAGCTTAGCGTCTAGCGGCTCCTACGAG. Encoded protein: CASSLASSGSYE. The whole CDR3 reads CASSLASSGSYEQYF.

This clone was observed a few times. The read ends 3 residues before the CDR3 terminus; that terminus is restored from the germline J gene. The genes are TRBV7-6 and TRBJ1-3; weak D call: TRBD1 (6 bases). This CDR3 has 14 residues. V lost 5 bases, J lost 2 bases, and 10 bases lay in between. CDR1 and CDR2 (germline): SGHVS, FNYEAQ. This CDR3 is CASSRTAPGNTIYF. CDR3 bases read: TGTGCCAGCAGCAGGACAGCTCCTGGAAACACC.

This clone has ten or more counts. The read ends 3 residues early relative to the CDR3; the germline J gene fills the gap. This chain uses TRBV5-5 with TRBJ2-7, with D perhaps TRBD2 (7 bases). With 7 bases removed from V and 3 bases from J, the gap between germline ends came to 14 bases. This CDR3 has 13 amino acids. Germline V lookup: CDR1 SGHKS, CDR2 YYEKEE (reference sequence). This CDR3 is CASGWGGGYEQYF. CDR3 DNA (partial): TGTGCCAGCGGGTGGGGGGGCGGCTACGAG.

A word on this clone: The CDR3 extends 3 residues past the end of the read, so its final part is completed from the germline J gene. The V and J genes are TRBV7-9 and TRBJ1-1, with D maybe TRBD1 (6 bases). CDR3 size: 13 residues. Germline V gene data show CDR1 as SEHNR and CDR2 as FQNEAQ (reference sequence). Trimming left V 5 bases short and J 0 bases short, with 7 bases between. CDR3 region: CASSGGLNTEAFF. CDR3 bases read: TGTGCCAGCAGCGGGGGCCTGAACACTGAA.

The sample holds many counts of this clone. From the germline J gene comes the end of the CDR3, since the read stops 3 residues before it. This chain uses TRBV30 with TRBJ1-5, with a weak D call TRBD1 (6 bases). The CDR3 has 17 amino acids. Germline V CDR1 and CDR2: GTSNPN, SVGIG (reference sequence). Trimming took 2 bases from V and 8 from J, leaving 25 bases between them. This CDR3 reads CAWSLGAQGNGNKPQHF. CDR3 DNA (partial): TGTGCCTGGAGTCTGGGGGCACAGGGAAATGGGAATAAGCCC. The full variable domain, in which reference TRBV30 and TRBJ1-5 provide the parts outside the CDR3, is SQTIHQWPATLVQPVGSPLSLECTVEGTSNPNLYWYRQAAGRGLQLLFYSVGIGQISSEVPQNLSASRPQDRQFILSSKKLLLSDSGFYLCAWSLGAQGNGNKPQHFGDGTRLSIL.

Of note for this clone: The read comes to an end 3 residues before the CDR3 does, leaving the germline J gene to fill in the end. V gene TRBV7-2 combines with J gene TRBJ1-4; weak D call: TRBD1 (5 bases). V shed 2 bases and J shed 0 bases, with 7 bases lying between them. The CDR3 has 15 residues. CDR1 SGHTA and CDR2 FQGNSA come from the germline V gene. The CDR3 spells CASSLRTTTNEKLFF. The sequenced part of the CDR3 DNA is TGTGCCAGCAGCTTACGGACAACAACTAATGAAAAA.

This clone occurred many times. The read ends 3 residues before the CDR3 terminus; that terminus is restored from the germline J gene. The V gene is TRBV6-2 or TRBV6-3, the J gene TRBJ2-3, with 8 positions matching TRBD2. Trimming at V came to 5 bases and at J to 6 bases, leaving 10 bases not matched to a gene. The CDR3 has 15 residues. Germline CDR1 and CDR2: MNHEY and SVGEGT. The CDR3 sequence is CASSPLAEWVDTQYF. CDR3 DNA (partial): TGTGCCAGCAGTCCACTAGCGGAGTGGGTGGATACG.

This clone has ten or more counts. From the germline J gene comes the end of the CDR3, since the read stops 3 residues before it. V and J are TRBV2 and TRBJ2-5; weak D call: TRBD1 (6 bases). This CDR3 has 13 amino acids. Germline CDR1 and CDR2: SNHLY and FYNNEI. Trimming took 6 bases from V and 5 from J, leaving 13 bases between them. CDR3 DNA (partial): TGTGCCAGCAGGCGCCAGGGGTTGGAGACC. Translating it yields CASRRQGLET. The full-length CDR3 reads as CASRRQGLETQYF.

On this clone: The read terminates 3 residues ahead of where the CDR3 ends, so the germline J gene completes it. The rearrangement uses TRBV19 and TRBJ1-4; TRBD1 matches at 7 bases. V lost 6 bases and J lost 3; bases outside the gene matches: 4. CDR3 length: 14 residues. From germline, CDR1 is LNHDA and CDR2 SQIVND (reference sequence). Here the CDR3 reads CASRRTGPNEKLFF. CDR3 DNA, as far as it was read: TGTGCCAGTAGGAGGACAGGACCTAATGAAAAA.

This clone appeared a few times. The read terminates 3 residues before the CDR3 end, so the remaining end is supplied by the germline J gene. The J gene is TRBJ1-6, the V gene TRBV7-9, with TRBD1 matching over 7 bases. CDR1 SEHNR and CDR2 FQNEAQ come from the germline V gene (reference sequence). V was pared by 6 bases and J by 5 bases, with 4 bases of the junction left unmatched. The CDR3 loop spans 14 amino acids. The part of the CDR3 DNA that was read is TGTGCCAGCAGTATGGGGACAGATAATTCACCC. Its translation: CASSMGTDNSP. Given in full, the CDR3 is CASSMGTDNSPLHF.

This clone has ten or more counts. The CDR3 extends 3 residues past the end of the read, so its final part is completed from the germline J gene. The chain links TRBV19 to TRBJ2-5, with 9 bases matching TRBD2. Trimming cost V 6 bases and J 6 bases; bases outside gene matches: 8. Germline V gives CDR1 LNHDA, CDR2 SQIVND (reference sequence). This CDR3 is built from 14 residues. CDR3 DNA (partial): TGTGCCAGTAGAACTGACGGACTAGCGCAGACC. It encodes CASRTDGLAQT. The CDR3 as a whole reads CASRTDGLAQTQYF.

This clone was seen a few times. The CDR3 end falls 3 residues outside the read, so it is completed with the germline J gene. The chain employs TRBV7-2 and TRBJ2-1, with 7 positions matching TRBD1. Germline CDR1 and CDR2: SGHTA and FQGNSA. After removal of 10 bases from V and 8 bases from J, the junction contained 2 bases not matched to a gene. The CDR3 covers 10 residues. CDR3 DNA (partial): TGTGCCAAAGGGGGCCATGAG. Translation gives CAKGGHE. The whole CDR3 sequence reads CAKGGHEQFF.

This clone was seen ten or more times. The read halts 3 residues ahead of the CDR3 end, with the missing end drawn from the germline J gene. The J gene is TRBJ1-1, the V gene TRBV18; possible D gene TRBD1, 5 bases. The germline V gene has CDR1 KGHSH and CDR2 LQKENI. The germline V and J ends were trimmed by 3 bases and 2 bases, with 13 bases remaining between them. The CDR3 runs to 15 residues. The sequenced CDR3 bases are TGTGCCAGCTCACCTATACACCAGGGAAACACTGAA. It translates to CASSPIHQGNTE. The entire CDR3 protein reads CASSPIHQGNTEAFF. The full variable domain, rest sourced from reference TRBV18 and TRBJ1-1, is NAGVMQNPRHLVRRRGQEARLRCSPMKGHSHVYWYRQLPEEGLKFMVYLQKENIIDESGMPKERFSAEFPKEGPSILRIQQVVRGDSAAYFCASSPIHQGNTEAFFGQGTRLTVV.